Below, 32 T cell receptor beta chains from the same sample are listed, as sequenced in a study of CD8 T cells in ankylosing spondylitis. These receptors have no identified antigens. Study-level results: A motif of eight highly homologous TCR beta variants was seen as apparently characteristic of ankylosing spondylitis blood.

MiXCR, run by TCRdb on the 5' RACE reads, gives a single entry per CDR3 protein. The sample yields under 250,000 distinct CDR3 sequences, approximately 7.3% seen once. Material for sequencing was blood, either unsorted or a sorted T cell fraction (not recorded which). Receptor source: a male donor with ankylosing spondylitis.

There are many counts of this clonotype. The rearrangement uses TRBV12-3 or TRBV12-4 and TRBJ2-7, with TRBD1 matching 8 bases. Trimming took 5 bases from V and 5 from J; bases not matched to a gene: 11. The CDR3 has 15 amino acids. In DNA form, the CDR3 reads TGTGCCAGCAGTACACGTAAAGGACAGGGTAACGAGCAGTACTTC. It yields the protein CASSTRKGQGNEQYF.

This clonotype was seen repeatedly, ten times or more. The chain joins TRBV6-1 to TRBJ2-5, with TRBD2 identical over 7 bases. Trimming removed 6 bases from V and 4 bases from J; junction bases left unmatched: 11. The length of the CDR3 is 15 residues. CDR1 MNHNS and CDR2 SASEGT come from the germline V gene. The CDR3 is CASSTAGTIGETQYF. The CDR3 nucleotides are TGTGCCAGCAGCACCGCCGGGACTATAGGAGAGACCCAGTACTTC.

This clonotype showed up many times. The chain joins TRBV7-8 to TRBJ2-7, with a possible D match to TRBD2 (7 bases). This CDR3 has 17 amino acids. CDR1 is SGHVS, CDR2 FQNEAQ, per germline. Trimming pared 2 bases from V and 2 bases from J, leaving 19 bases between. The CDR3 DNA reads as TGTGCCAGCAGCTTATCTCGGGGGGCAGAGCTACCCTACGAGCAGTACTTC. It translates to CASSLSRGAELPYEQYF. The full variable domain, rest sourced from reference TRBV7-8 and TRBJ2-7, is GAGVSQSPRYKVAKRGQDVALRCDPISGHVSLFWYQQALGQGPEFLTYFQNEAQLDKSGLPSDRFFAERPEGSVSTLKIQRTQQEDSAVYLCASSLSRGAELPYEQYFGPGTRLTVT.

This clonotype was seen many times. The chain has TRBV29-1 and TRBJ2-5; 14 bases map to TRBD2. The J segment lost 5 bases and the V segment lost 2 bases, leaving 16 bases of the junction unmatched. This CDR3 region has 19 residues. The germline V gene has CDR1 SQVTM and CDR2 ANQGSEA. The CDR3 nucleotides are TGCAGCGTTGAAAGAAGTGAAGGAGGGACTAGCGGGAGTTGGGAGACCCAGTACTTC. It codes for CSVERSEGGTSGSWETQYF. Complete variable domain (other parts from reference TRBV29-1 and TRBJ2-5): SAVISQKPSRDICQRGTSLTIQCQVDSQVTMMFWYRQQPGQSLTLIATANQGSEATYESGFVIDKFPISRPNLTFSTLTVSNMSPEDSSIYLCSVERSEGGTSGSWETQYFGPGTRLLVL.

This clonotype was counted many times. The chain employs TRBV5-1 and TRBJ1-1; 7 bases align to TRBD1. Unmatched junction bases numbered 11, after V lost 4 bases and J lost 5 bases. The germline CDR1 and CDR2 sequences are SGHRS and YFSETQ. The CDR3 covers 15 residues. DNA for the CDR3: TGCGCCAGCAGCGCCTTCACAGGGGATCAGACTGAAGCTTTCTTT. Amino acid sequence: CASSAFTGDQTEAFF.

This clonotype occurred many times. V gene TRBV7-9 combines with J gene TRBJ1-5, with unresolved D. Germline values: CDR1 SEHNR, CDR2 FQNEAQ (reference sequence). This CDR3 is 13 amino acids long. Trimming removed 1 base from V and 7 bases from J, with 8 bases in between. CDR3 amino acids: CASSLEGKQPQHF. CDR3 DNA: TGTGCCAGCAGCTTAGAGGGTAAGCAGCCCCAGCATTTT.

This clonotype was recorded many times. This chain uses TRBV29-1 with TRBJ1-4; D is unclear. The CDR3 sequence is 12 residues long. Germline V lookup: CDR1 SQVTM, CDR2 ANQGSEA. Trimming left V 4 bases short and J 12 bases short, with 15 bases between. Here the CDR3 reads CSVVGTKLELFF. The CDR3 DNA reads TGCAGCGTTGTGGGCACGAAGTTGGAACTGTTTTTT.

This clonotype was recorded at least ten times. The CDR3, as DNA: TGTGCCAGCAGTCGTAGCGGGAGTGTCCACAATGAGCAGTTCTTC. Its translation is CASSRSGSVHNEQFF. This chain uses TRBV7-2 with TRBJ2-1; 9 nucleotides align to TRBD2. Germline assignment: CDR1 SGHTA and CDR2 FQGNSA. Trimming at V came to 6 bases and at J to 5 bases, leaving 8 bases not matched to a gene. This CDR3 has 15 residues.

This clonotype was observed many times. J is TRBJ2-3 and V is TRBV11-2; 8 bases align to TRBD1. Trimming cost V 2 bases and J 0 bases; bases outside gene matches: 13. Germline CDR1 reads SGHAT; CDR2 reads FQNNGV. The CDR3 runs to 19 residues. CDR3 bases: TGTGCCAGCAGCTTAATCTATAGACCGACAGGGGCCAGCACAGATACGCAGTATTTT. Its protein is CASSLIYRPTGASTDTQYF.

In its sample, this clonotype was seen many times. The chain links TRBV7-3 to TRBJ2-2; TRBD1 aligns across 9 bases. The junction had 8 bases not matched to a gene; V was cut back by 1 base and J by 5 bases. This CDR3 comprises 17 residues. The germline gives CDR1 SGHTA, CDR2 FQGTGA. CDR3 sequence: CASSLKHRGLGTGELFF. The DNA for the CDR3 is TGTGCCAGCAGCTTAAAGCACAGGGGGCTTGGAACCGGGGAGCTGTTTTTT.

The table lists this clonotype with many counts. This rearrangement joins TRBV7-9 to TRBJ2-7; D might be TRBD1 (6 bases). Trimming removed 7 bases at V and 2 bases at J, with 18 bases between. The CDR3 runs to 15 residues. Germline V CDR1 and CDR2: SEHNR, FQNEAQ (reference sequence). CDR3 loop: CASTRGRGEPYEQYF. For the CDR3, the DNA is TGTGCCAGCACCAGGGGCCGGGGAGAACCCTACGAGCAGTACTTC.

This clonotype was seen a few times. In DNA, the CDR3 is TGCGCCAGCAGCCACCTGAACACTGAAGCTTTCTTT. Translated: CASSHLNTEAFF. This chain uses TRBV4-3 with TRBJ1-1; D unclear. V lost 3 bases and J lost 0, with 2 bases in between. Germline CDR1 reads LGHNA; CDR2 reads YSLEER. The CDR3 sequence is 12 residues long.

This clonotype has more than one count but fewer than ten. The chain joins TRBV20-1 to TRBJ2-1; 9 bases agree with TRBD2. Germline V gene sequence: CDR1 DFQATT, CDR2 SNEGSKA (reference sequence). The CDR3 runs 14 residues. Trimming at V came to 4 bases and at J to 9 bases, leaving 10 bases not matched to a gene. In DNA, the CDR3 is TGCAGTGCTATTGCCGCGGGGGGGTGGGTTGAGCAGTTCTTC. It translates to CSAIAAGGWVEQFF.

This clonotype was seen a few times. V usage is TRBV7-6 and J usage is TRBJ2-1; 12 nucleotides line up with TRBD2. The CDR3 spans 17 residues. The trim removed 5 bases at V and 12 bases at J, leaving 17 bases unmatched. Looked up from germline, CDR1 is SGHVS and CDR2 is FNYEAQ. The CDR3, as DNA: TGTGCCAGCAGCCGAGGACTAGCGGGGCACTACAATGAGGGGCAGTTCTTC. It encodes CASSRGLAGHYNEGQFF.

This chain joins TRBV20-1 and TRBJ2-7; possible D gene TRBD2, 6 bases. V dropped 2 bases and J dropped 3 bases, with 11 bases sitting between them. The CDR3 is 13 amino acids. The germline V gene has CDR1 DFQATT and CDR2 SNEGSKA (reference sequence). CDR3 DNA: TGCAGTGCTAGAAGAAGCGGGTTCTACGAGCAGTACTTC. Protein sequence: CSARRSGFYEQYF.

This clonotype showed up many times. This chain links TRBV6-2 or TRBV6-3 with TRBJ2-7; D call uncertain. Germline lookup yields CDR1 MNHEY and CDR2 SVGEGT. The CDR3 covers 14 residues. V was clipped by 0 bases and J by 2 bases, with 8 bases between them. CDR3 nucleotide sequence: TGTGCCAGCAGTTACTCTATAGTCGCCTACGAGCAGTACTTC. It yields the protein CASSYSIVAYEQYF.

This clonotype was observed at least ten times. V usage is TRBV4-3 and J usage is TRBJ2-7; the D is unclear. The germline V gene has CDR1 LGHNA and CDR2 YSLEER. Deletions cut 0 bases from V and 2 bases from J, with 14 bases between. The CDR3 runs to 16 residues. The CDR3 DNA follows: TGCGCCAGCAGCCAAGATAGACACCAAGGCACCTACGAGCAGTACTTC. Protein sequence: CASSQDRHQGTYEQYF.

Many counts were recorded for this clonotype. The chain is built from TRBV20-1 and TRBJ2-3; TRBD1 is a possible D gene (5 bases). Trimming took off 5 bases at V and 3 bases at J, with 12 bases between the two ends. Germline V gene data show CDR1 as DFQATT and CDR2 as SNEGSKA (reference sequence). This CDR3 is 13 amino acids long. For the CDR3, the DNA is TGCAGTGCTGGGGCAGGGTTGACAGATACGCAGTATTTT. Translating it yields CSAGAGLTDTQYF.

The rearrangement joins TRBV3-1 to TRBJ2-7; perhaps TRBD2 as D (6 bases). The germline gives CDR1 LGHDT, CDR2 YNNKEL (reference sequence). The CDR3 runs to 16 residues. V was shortened by 1 base and J by 2 bases, with 15 bases between the two germline ends. CDR3 in amino acids: CASSQVRRDGPYEQYF. DNA of the CDR3: TGTGCCAGCAGCCAAGTGAGGCGGGACGGGCCCTACGAGCAGTACTTC.

This clonotype was detected ten times or more. V and J are TRBV6-2 or TRBV6-3 and TRBJ2-7; a weak D match, TRBD1 (5 bases). CDR3 length: 15 amino acids. Between the trimmed V and J ends, which lost 2 bases and 2 bases, there was a span of 13 bases. Germline V lookup: CDR1 MNHEY, CDR2 SVGEGT. This CDR3 reads CASSYGQGSTYEQYF. CDR3 nucleotides: TGTGCCAGCAGTTACGGGCAGGGTAGCACCTACGAGCAGTACTTC.

This clonotype has just a few counts. The V call is TRBV10-2, the J call TRBJ2-1; 8 nucleotides match TRBD2. The CDR3 extends over 14 amino acids. J gave up 2 bases and V 6 bases, and 3 bases lay outside the gene matches. Germline lookup yields CDR1 WSHSY and CDR2 SAAADI. CDR3: CASRRGDAYNEQFF. The CDR3 bases are TGCGCCAGCAGGCGGGGGGACGCCTACAATGAGCAGTTCTTC.

This sequence joins TRBV9 and TRBJ2-5; D is unclear. V lost 2 bases, J lost 5 bases, and 10 bases lay in between. Germline CDR1 is SGDLS and CDR2 is YYNGEE. The CDR3 runs to 13 residues. CDR3 region: CASSVDSFETQYF. CDR3 DNA: TGTGCCAGCAGCGTTGATAGTTTTGAGACCCAGTACTTC. The full variable domain, in which reference TRBV9 and TRBJ2-5 provide the parts outside the CDR3, is DSGVTQTPKHLITATGQRVTLRCSPRSGDLSVYWYQQSLDQGLQFLIQYYNGEERAKGNILERFSAQQFPDLHSELNLSSLELGDSALYFCASSVDSFETQYFGPGTRLLVL.

This clonotype showed up many times. The CDR3 DNA reads TGTGCCAGCAGTTACGCGGATGTCTCCTACGAGCAGTACTTC. It encodes CASSYADVSYEQYF. This sequence joins TRBV6-5 and TRBJ2-7; no clear D gene. The CDR3 sequence is 14 residues long. Germline CDR1 MNHEY, CDR2 SVGAGI. Trimming pared 2 bases from V and 0 bases from J, leaving 8 bases between.

This clonotype was picked up many times. The chain has TRBV6-2 or TRBV6-3 and TRBJ2-3; 13 bases match TRBD2. The CDR3 totals 16 residues. Germline CDR1 and CDR2: MNHEY and SVGEGT. The V and J ends lost 6 bases and 6 bases, in that order; junction bases with no gene match: 9. The CDR3, as DNA: TGTGCCAGCAGCCTCAGGACTAGCGGGAGTCGGGATACGCAGTATTTT. It specifies CASSLRTSGSRDTQYF.

This clonotype came up many times. V is TRBV6-4 and J is TRBJ2-1; D may be TRBD2 (6 bases). Germline V gene data show CDR1 as MRHNA and CDR2 as SNTAGT. Trimming stripped 6 bases from V and 8 bases from J, with 23 bases between. There are 16 residues in the CDR3. CDR3 protein: CASRPTSGSRVDEQFF. CDR3 DNA: TGTGCCAGCAGACCCACAAGCGGGTCAAGGGTAGATGAGCAGTTCTTC.

This clonotype was picked up many times. The J gene is TRBJ2-1, the V gene TRBV28, with 9 bases identical to TRBD2. Losses at the gene ends were 3 bases for V and 4 bases for J; bases not matched to a gene: 1. Germline CDR1 MDHEN, CDR2 SYDVKM. The length of the CDR3 is 14 residues. The CDR3 sequence is CASSFTSGYNEQFF. The CDR3 nucleotides are TGTGCCAGCAGTTTTACTAGCGGGTACAATGAGCAGTTCTTC.

This clonotype was seen only a few times. The chain links TRBV4-1 to TRBJ2-4; tentatively, D is TRBD1 (7 bases). In germline, CDR1 is MGHRA, CDR2 YSYEKL. The CDR3 contains 14 residues. V dropped 8 bases and J dropped 4 bases, with 15 bases sitting between them. The CDR3 reads CASRGPGGKNIQYF. The CDR3 DNA reads TGCGCCAGCCGAGGGCCAGGGGGGAAAAACATTCAGTACTTC.

This clonotype was observed a single time. The V and J genes are TRBV6-2 or TRBV6-3 and TRBJ2-7; D remains unclear. Germline CDR1 reads MNHEY; CDR2 reads SVGEGT. Trimming took off 4 bases at V and 0 bases at J, with 10 bases between the two ends. CDR3 length: 14 amino acids. CDR3 region: CASSWPGPSYEQYF. CDR3 nucleotides: TGTGCCAGCAGTTGGCCCGGACCCTCCTACGAGCAGTACTTC.

About this clonotype itself: A much larger clonotype is one base distant, so this may be a read error. No conserved phenylalanine or tryptophan ends this CDR3, so it is likely a read error. This sequence joins TRBV5-1 and TRBJ2-1; 9 nucleotides match TRBD2. Germline V lookup: CDR1 SGHRS, CDR2 YFSETQ. The V segment lost 1 base and the J segment 9 bases; nucleotides outside the gene matches: 8. The CDR3 has 15 amino acids. The CDR3 nucleotides are TGCGCCAGCAGCTTGATAGCGGGAGTTACGAGTGAGCAGTTCCTC. This encodes CASSLIAGVTSEQFL.

This clonotype has a handful of counts. This chain links TRBV2 with TRBJ2-7; D is undetermined. V gave up 1 base and J gave up 1 base, with 11 bases separating them. CDR3 length: 15 residues. Looked up from germline, CDR1 is SNHLY and CDR2 is FYNNEI. CDR3 sequence: CASSEGDAPSYEQYF. CDR3 coding DNA: TGTGCCAGCAGTGAAGGTGATGCGCCATCCTACGAGCAGTACTTC. Together with reference TRBV2 and TRBJ2-7, the CDR3 gives the full variable domain: EPEVTQTPSHQVTQMGQEVILRCVPISNHLYFYWYRQILGQKVEFLVSFYNNEISEKSEIFDDQFSVERPDGSNFTLKIRSTKLEDSAMYFCASSEGDAPSYEQYFGPGTRLTVT.

This clonotype was recorded many times. This chain joins TRBV5-5 and TRBJ1-5; tentative D call: TRBD1 (5 bases). Germline assignment: CDR1 SGHKS and CDR2 YYEKEE (reference sequence). The V gene lost 3 bases and the J gene lost 2 bases, with 12 bases spanning the gap. This CDR3 is built from 15 residues. The CDR3 DNA follows: TGTGCCAGCAGCTACTGGGGGGAGGGCAATCAGCCCCAGCATTTT. Its protein is CASSYWGEGNQPQHF.

The V gene is TRBV7-9, the J gene TRBJ2-1, with D maybe TRBD2 (6 bases). V was pared by 4 bases and J by 6 bases, with 16 bases between. Germline assignment: CDR1 SEHNR and CDR2 FQNEAQ (reference sequence). This CDR3 spans 15 amino acids. The CDR3 DNA reads as TGTGCCAGCAGCTCCGTGGGGGGAAACGGCAATGAGCAGTTCTTC. Amino acids: CASSSVGGNGNEQFF. Full variable domain (outside the CDR3, taken from reference TRBV7-9 and TRBJ2-1): DTGVSQNPRHKITKRGQNVTFRCDPISEHNRLYWYRQTLGQGPEFLTYFQNEAQLEKSRLLSDRFSAERPKGSFSTLEIQRTEQGDSAMYLCASSSVGGNGNEQFFGPGTRLTVL.